These 8 T cell receptor beta chains were all obtained from the same sample, sequenced in a study of blood T cell repertoires in COVID-19. Profiling relied on immunoSEQ multiplex PCR, and the TCRdb table lists in-frame clones only, not all of them. The data contain 40,000 or so clones, around nine tenths of them singletons. The specimen sequenced was peripheral blood. Receptor source: a human donor in a cohort sampled during active COVID-19.

The rearrangement links TRBV6-6 to TRBJ1-3; no reliable D call. V lost 0 bases, J lost 6 bases, and 9 bases lay in between. Germline V gives CDR1 MNHNY, CDR2 SVGAGI (reference sequence). CDR3 length: 14 residues. CDR3 residues: CASSYSGRQNTIYF. The CDR3 DNA sequence: TGTGCCAGCAGTTACTCTGGCAGACAAAACACCATATATTTT.

The J gene is TRBJ2-1, the V gene TRBV3-1 (or the pseudogene TRBV3-2); no definite D call. The V gene lost 0 bases and the J gene lost 10 bases, with 10 bases spanning the gap. The CDR3 has 13 residues. Germline V gene lookup returns CDR1 LGHDT and CDR2 YNNKEL (reference sequence). CDR3 residues: CASSQEHSREQFF. The CDR3 nucleotides are TGTGCCAGCAGCCAAGAGCACTCTCGCGAGCAGTTCTTC.

The chain uses TRBV5-4 and TRBJ1-2; D remains unclear. The CDR3 runs 14 residues. V was pared by 0 bases and J by 0 bases, with 6 bases between. Germline lookup yields CDR1 SGHNT and CDR2 YYREEE (reference sequence). The chain's CDR3 is CASSLDSPNYGYTF. The DNA for the CDR3 is TGTGCCAGCAGCTTGGACAGTCCTAACTATGGCTACACCTTC. The complete variable domain, with remaining parts taken from reference TRBV5-4 and TRBJ1-2, reads ETGVTQSPTHLIKTRGQQVTLRCSSQSGHNTVSWYQQALGQGPQFIFQYYREEENGRGNFPPRFSGLQFPNYSSELNVNALELDDSALYLCASSLDSPNYGYTFGSGTRLTVV.

The chain uses TRBV7-8 and TRBJ2-5; no definite D call. The CDR3 loop spans 14 amino acids. Between the trimmed V and J ends, which lost 5 bases and 2 bases, there was a span of 12 bases. Germline V lookup: CDR1 SGHVS, CDR2 FQNEAQ. The CDR3 region is CASSALGVQETQYF. CDR3 in DNA: TGTGCCAGCAGCGCTTTAGGAGTTCAAGAGACCCAGTACTTC.

The chain carries TRBV10-1 and TRBJ2-2; D may be TRBD2 (6 bases). The V gene's germline CDR1 is WNHNN and CDR2 SYGVQD (reference sequence). The germline V and J ends were trimmed by 0 bases and 4 bases, with 15 bases remaining between them. The CDR3 extends over 17 amino acids. The CDR3 sequence: CASSESGRLEGTGELFF. Here the CDR3 DNA reads TGCGCCAGCAGTGAGTCGGGCAGGCTGGAGGGCACCGGGGAGCTGTTTTTT.

V is TRBV19 and J is TRBJ1-2; D not certain. Germline V gives CDR1 LNHDA, CDR2 SQIVND (reference sequence). This CDR3 contains 15 residues. V was shortened by 6 bases and J by 4 bases, with 18 bases between the two germline ends. Here the CDR3 DNA reads TGTGCCAGTAGGCCAAGCCCCCCAGGATTCTATGGCTACACCTTC. Translation: CASRPSPPGFYGYTF.

The V gene is TRBV12-5, the J gene TRBJ1-5; D may be TRBD1 (5 bases). Trimming cost V 7 bases and J 0 bases, with 13 bases left between them. From germline, CDR1 is LGHNT and CDR2 FRNRAP. The length of the CDR3 is 15 residues. The CDR3 sequence is CASAPGGSSNQPQHF. The DNA for the CDR3 is TGTGCTAGTGCCCCCGGGGGAAGTAGCAATCAGCCCCAGCATTTT.

The chain employs TRBV6-5 and TRBJ1-2; D is undetermined. Trimming stripped 4 bases from V and 7 bases from J, with 13 bases between. Germline V lookup: CDR1 MNHEY, CDR2 SVGAGI. The CDR3 sequence is 13 residues long. The CDR3 protein is CASSSGGRVGYTF. CDR3 nucleotides: TGTGCCAGCAGTTCGGGAGGGAGGGTTGGCTACACCTTC.